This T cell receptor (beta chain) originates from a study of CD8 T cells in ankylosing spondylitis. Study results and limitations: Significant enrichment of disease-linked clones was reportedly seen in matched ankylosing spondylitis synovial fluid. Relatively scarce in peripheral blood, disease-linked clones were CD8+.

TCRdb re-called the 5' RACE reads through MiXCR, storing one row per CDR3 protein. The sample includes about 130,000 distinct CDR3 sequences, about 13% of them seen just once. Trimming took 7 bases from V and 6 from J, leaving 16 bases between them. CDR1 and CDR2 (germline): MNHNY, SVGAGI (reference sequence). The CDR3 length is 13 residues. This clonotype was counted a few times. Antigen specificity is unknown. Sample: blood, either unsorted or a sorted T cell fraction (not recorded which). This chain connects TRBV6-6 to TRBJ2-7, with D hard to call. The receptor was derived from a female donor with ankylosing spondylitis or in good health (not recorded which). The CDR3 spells CASKDPVIPEQYF. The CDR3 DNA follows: TGTGCCAGCAAAGACCCCGTGATACCCGAGCAGTACTTC.